This is a list of T cell receptor beta chains from one sample in a study of regulatory T cells in long-lasting Graves disease. TCRdb called the multiplex PCR reads again in MiXCR, with one record for every CDR3 protein. The table records roughly 510,000 distinct CDR3 sequences, roughly 15% of them present only once. The same sample was also studied in work on T cells in Graves' hyperthyroidism and ophthalmopathy.

This specimen consisted of peripheral blood mononuclear cells (PBMCs), obtained at new diagnosis, from a patient treated with antithyroid drugs. All receptors derive from a man aged 18 to 29 with Graves disease. Both conserved end residues are part of each CDR3. A D gene is named only where the DNA matches it firmly. The size field is filled for only some rows; it gives once, few, many or a size class.

J gene: TRBJ2-2; D gene: TRBD2; clone size: few; V gene: TRBV5-1; CDR3 DNA: TGCGCCAGCAGCTGGACTAGTGTACTCGCCGGGGAGCTGTTTTTT; CDR3 protein: CASSWTSVLAGELFF
J gene: TRBJ1-4; D gene: NA; clone size: NA; V gene: TRBV25-1; CDR3 DNA: TGTGCCAGCAGTGGGCCGGGTGAAAAACTGTTTTTT; CDR3 protein: CASSGPGEKLFF
J gene: TRBJ2-6; D gene: NA; clone size: few; V gene: TRBV29-1; CDR3 DNA: TGCAGCGTTGTCGGGCGCGGTGACTCTGGGGCCAACGTCCTGACTTTC; CDR3 protein: CSVVGRGDSGANVLTF
J gene: TRBJ2-1; D gene: TRBD1; clone size: NA; V gene: TRBV20-1; CDR3 DNA: TGCAGTGCAGGGACAGGGGGCGGATACAATGAGCAGTTCTTC; CDR3 protein: CSAGTGGGYNEQFF
J gene: TRBJ1-1; D gene: NA; clone size: few; V gene: TRBV15; CDR3 DNA: TGTGCCACCAGCAGAGGCCGGCTGGGAAACACTGAAGCTTTCTTT; CDR3 protein: CATSRGRLGNTEAFF
J gene: TRBJ2-1; D gene: TRBD2; clone size: NA; V gene: TRBV9; CDR3 DNA: TGTGCCAGCAGCGTAGTACAGGTAGCGGGAGTCAATGAGCAGTTCTTC; CDR3 protein: CASSVVQVAGVNEQFF
J gene: TRBJ2-1; D gene: NA; clone size: many; V gene: TRBV7-2; CDR3 DNA: TGTGCCAGCAGCCACAGCAATGAGCAGTTCTTC; CDR3 protein: CASSHSNEQFF
J gene: TRBJ1-4; D gene: NA; clone size: many; V gene: TRBV28; CDR3 DNA: TGTGCCAGCAGTGGACCCAGGGGTGGGGATGAAAAACTGTTTTTT; CDR3 protein: CASSGPRGGDEKLFF
J gene: TRBJ2-4; D gene: NA; clone size: many; V gene: TRBV20-1; CDR3 DNA: TGCAGTGCTAGTCGCGGAGCCAAAAACATTCAGTACTTC; CDR3 protein: CSASRGAKNIQYF
J gene: TRBJ2-3; D gene: NA; clone size: few; V gene: TRBV28; CDR3 DNA: TGTGCCAGCCCTCCCAGAGGGGCCACCACAGATACGCAGTATTTT; CDR3 protein: CASPPRGATTDTQYF
J gene: TRBJ2-1; D gene: TRBD2; clone size: few; V gene: TRBV6-1; CDR3 DNA: TGTGCCAGCAGCGCGGGAGTATATGAGCAGTTCTTC; CDR3 protein: CASSAGVYEQFF
J gene: TRBJ2-6; D gene: NA; clone size: NA; V gene: TRBV29-1; CDR3 DNA: TGCAGCGTTGTGGATTCCTCTGGGGCCAACGTCCTGACTTTC; CDR3 protein: CSVVDSSGANVLTF
J gene: TRBJ2-5; D gene: NA; clone size: few; V gene: TRBV4-1; CDR3 DNA: TGCGCCAGCAGCCAAGATCATCTGCGGGAGAGGGGGGAGACCCAGTACTTC; CDR3 protein: CASSQDHLRERGETQYF
J gene: TRBJ1-2; D gene: NA; clone size: many; V gene: TRBV12-3/TRBV12-4; CDR3 DNA: TGTGCCAGCAGAGACGGAAGCGCTAACTATGGCTACACCTTC; CDR3 protein: CASRDGSANYGYTF
J gene: TRBJ1-1; D gene: NA; clone size: few; V gene: TRBV12-3/TRBV12-4; CDR3 DNA: TGTGCCAGCAGTTTTCAGGGACACACTGAAGCTTTCTTT; CDR3 protein: CASSFQGHTEAFF
J gene: TRBJ2-7; D gene: NA; clone size: many; V gene: TRBV18; CDR3 DNA: TGTGCCAGCTCACCACAGGACTCCTCCTACGAGCAGTACTTC; CDR3 protein: CASSPQDSSYEQYF
J gene: TRBJ1-5; D gene: NA; clone size: many; V gene: TRBV4-1; CDR3 DNA: TGCGCCAGCAGCCACCTACAGGGATTTTCGCAGCCCCAGCATTTT; CDR3 protein: CASSHLQGFSQPQHF
J gene: TRBJ2-1; D gene: TRBD2; clone size: many; V gene: TRBV12-3/TRBV12-4; CDR3 DNA: TGTGCCAGCAGCGTACTAGCGGGAGGGCCGCATGAGCAGTTCTTC; CDR3 protein: CASSVLAGGPHEQFF
J gene: TRBJ1-1; D gene: NA; clone size: many; V gene: TRBV7-9; CDR3 DNA: TGTGCCAGCAGCCGAGGGGCAAAGAACACTGAAGCTTTCTTT; CDR3 protein: CASSRGAKNTEAFF
J gene: TRBJ2-7; D gene: TRBD2; clone size: few; V gene: TRBV7-9; CDR3 DNA: TGTGCCAGCAGCTTAGTGAGAGCTAGCGGGAGAGAGCAGTACTTC; CDR3 protein: CASSLVRASGREQYF
J gene: TRBJ2-1; D gene: NA; clone size: many; V gene: TRBV12-3/TRBV12-4; CDR3 DNA: TGTGCCAGCAGTTTTTGGGGGGCGTTCGACAATGAGCAGTTCTTC; CDR3 protein: CASSFWGAFDNEQFF
J gene: TRBJ2-7; D gene: NA; clone size: NA; V gene: TRBV20-1; CDR3 DNA: TGCAGTGCTATACCGGGAGCCTACTACGAGCAGTACTTC; CDR3 protein: CSAIPGAYYEQYF